This entry is about one T cell receptor beta chain. Recruitment covered about two dozen US areas and drew participants whose ages spanned roughly 18 to 100 years. Method: immunoSEQ multiplex PCR; TCRdb's copy keeps in-frame clones and lacks some. The table lists around 420,000 clones, nearly 90% of them singletons. This specimen belongs to a study of blood T cell repertoires in COVID-19. For the study at large: The analysed material was cDNA or gDNA that came from T cells, B-cell-depleted T cells, or PBMCs.

V was pared by 6 bases and J by 4 bases, with 13 bases of the junction left unmatched. Germline V gives CDR1 SNHLY, CDR2 FYNNEI. The CDR3 totals 16 residues. Sequenced input: PBMCs or T cells enriched from blood (not recorded which). This receptor was identified in a woman between 40 and 55 years old with acute COVID-19. The rearrangement joins TRBV2 to TRBJ2-7, with TRBD2 matching over 9 bases. This CDR3 reads CASRINPGLADYEQYF. The CDR3 coding sequence is TGTGCCAGCAGGATCAATCCGGGACTAGCAGATTACGAGCAGTACTTC.